These 5 T cell receptor beta chains originate from one sample sequenced in a study of blood T cell repertoires in COVID-19. The protocol was immunoSEQ multiplex PCR, while the TCRdb copy is restricted to in-frame clones and leaves out a portion. The sample lists a few hundred thousand clones, 84% occurring once. The sequencing input was peripheral blood. The source of these receptors is a woman aged 25 to 39 who had recovered from COVID-19.

The chain recombines TRBV19 with TRBJ2-2; D remains unclear. The CDR3 is 14 residues long. The germline V gene encodes CDR1 LNHDA and CDR2 SQIVND (reference sequence). V shed 3 bases and J shed 5 bases, with 10 bases lying between them. Here the CDR3 DNA reads TGTGCCAGTAGTATGGAAGTCGGGACCGGGGAGCTGTTTTTT. It translates to CASSMEVGTGELFF.

CDR3 loop: CASSHDRGGNTIYF. The CDR3 nucleotides read TGTGCCAGCAGTCATGACAGGGGAGGAAACACCATATATTTT. The chain couples TRBV6-5 to TRBJ1-3, with 8 nucleotides matching TRBD1. V dropped 5 bases and J dropped 4; count of bases not matched to a gene: 4. This CDR3 comprises 14 residues. Per germline, CDR1 MNHEY and CDR2 SVGAGI.

V gene TRBV6-5 combines with J gene TRBJ1-6, with D hard to call. This CDR3 has 13 amino acids. V dropped 8 bases and J dropped 5 bases, with 10 bases sitting between them. CDR1 and CDR2 from the germline V gene are MNHEY and SVGAGI. The CDR3 is CASRPSDNSPLHF. The CDR3 coding sequence is TGTGCCAGCCGCCCGTCGGATAATTCACCCCTCCACTTT.

CDR3 protein: CASSAVAAKYNEQFF. DNA of the CDR3: TGTGCCAGCAGCGCAGTAGCGGCCAAGTACAATGAGCAGTTCTTC. The chain uses TRBV2 and TRBJ2-1, with D perhaps TRBD2 (6 bases). The CDR3 totals 15 residues. Trimming cost V 6 bases and J 4 bases, with 16 bases left between them. Germline lookup yields CDR1 SNHLY and CDR2 FYNNEI.

This chain links TRBV2 with TRBJ1-5, with D uncertain. Trimming shortened V by 3 bases and J by 5 bases, and 11 bases separated the two germline ends. In germline, CDR1 is SNHLY, CDR2 FYNNEI. The CDR3 contains 14 residues. For the CDR3, the DNA is TGTGCCAGCAGTGACCAGGAACGGTATCAGCCCCAGCATTTT. Residues: CASSDQERYQPQHF. Combining the CDR3 with reference TRBV2 and TRBJ1-5 gives the whole variable domain EPEVTQTPSHQVTQMGQEVILRCVPISNHLYFYWYRQILGQKVEFLVSFYNNEISEKSEIFDDQFSVERPDGSNFTLKIRSTKLEDSAMYFCASSDQERYQPQHFGDGTRLSIL.